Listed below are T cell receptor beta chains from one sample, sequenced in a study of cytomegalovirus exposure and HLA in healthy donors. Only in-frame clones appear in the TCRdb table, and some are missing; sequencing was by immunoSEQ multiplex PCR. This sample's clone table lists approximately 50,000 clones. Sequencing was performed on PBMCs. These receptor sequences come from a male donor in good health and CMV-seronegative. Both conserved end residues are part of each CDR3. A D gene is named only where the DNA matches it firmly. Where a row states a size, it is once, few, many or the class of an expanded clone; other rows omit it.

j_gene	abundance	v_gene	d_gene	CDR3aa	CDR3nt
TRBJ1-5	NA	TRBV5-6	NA	CAGSPGGSGNQPQHF	TGTGCCGGCAGCCCGGGAGGGAGCGGGAATCAGCCCCAGCATTTT
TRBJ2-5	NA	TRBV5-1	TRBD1	CASSFGQGKETQYF	TGCGCCAGCAGCTTTGGACAGGGGAAAGAGACCCAGTACTTC
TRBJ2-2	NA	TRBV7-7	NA	CASSLNINTGELFF	TGTGCTAGCAGCTTAAACATAAACACCGGGGAGCTGTTTTTT
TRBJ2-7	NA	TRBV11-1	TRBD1	CASSLGQIHEQYF	TGTGCCAGCAGCTTGGGACAGATACACGAGCAGTACTTC
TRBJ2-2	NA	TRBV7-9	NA	CASSDGQTRRTGELFF	TGTGCCAGCAGCGATGGACAGACGCGAAGGACCGGGGAGCTGTTTTTT
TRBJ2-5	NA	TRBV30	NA	CAWSGGGEETQYF	TGTGCCTGGAGTGGGGGAGGTGAAGAGACCCAGTACTTC
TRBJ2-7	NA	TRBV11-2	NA	CASSSLLDWPARAYEQYF	TGTGCCAGCAGCTCTCTCCTTGACTGGCCAGCGCGCGCCTACGAGCAGTACTTC
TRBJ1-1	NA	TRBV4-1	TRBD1	CASSEGQGRNTEAFF	TGCGCCAGCAGCGAAGGACAGGGGAGGAACACTGAAGCTTTCTTT
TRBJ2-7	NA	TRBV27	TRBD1	CASSPGGSAYEQYF	TGTGCCAGCAGTCCAGGGGGCTCCGCCTACGAGCAGTACTTC
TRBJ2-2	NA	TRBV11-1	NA	CASSFLRGELFF	TGTGCCAGCAGCTTTCTACGGGGGGAGCTGTTTTTT
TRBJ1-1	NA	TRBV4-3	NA	CASSQTGTEAFF	TGCGCCAGCAGCCAGACCGGGACTGAAGCTTTCTTT
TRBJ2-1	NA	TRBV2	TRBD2	CASSESAGGHYNEQFF	TGTGCCAGCAGTGAATCAGCGGGGGGGCACTACAATGAGCAGTTCTTC
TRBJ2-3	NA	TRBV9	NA	CASSVRGTNTDTQYF	TGTGCCAGCAGCGTGAGGGGGACCAACACAGATACGCAGTATTTT
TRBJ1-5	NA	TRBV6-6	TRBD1	CASSNRDRGQPQHF	TGTGCCAGCAGTAACCGGGACAGGGGTCAGCCCCAGCATTTT
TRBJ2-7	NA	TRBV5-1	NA	CASSLALLNEQYF	TGCGCCAGCAGCTTGGCCTTATTAAACGAGCAGTACTTC
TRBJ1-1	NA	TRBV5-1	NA	CASSIGSTEAFF	TGCGCCAGCAGCATCGGTAGCACTGAAGCTTTCTTT
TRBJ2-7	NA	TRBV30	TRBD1	CAWDRGTHGQYF	TGTGCCTGGGACAGGGGGACCCACGGGCAGTACTTC
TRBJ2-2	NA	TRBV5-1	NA	CASSLQGSGELFF	TGCGCCAGCAGCTTACAGGGATCCGGGGAGCTGTTTTTT
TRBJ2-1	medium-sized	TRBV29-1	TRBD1	CSVDIWTGNNEQFF	TGCAGCGTTGATATCTGGACAGGGAACAATGAGCAGTTCTTC
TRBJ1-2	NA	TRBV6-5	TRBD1	CASSRDRGGYGYTF	TGTGCCAGCAGCCGGGACAGGGGAGGCTATGGCTACACCTTC
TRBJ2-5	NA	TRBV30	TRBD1	CACSTGVETQYF	TGTGCCTGCTCCACAGGGGTGGAGACCCAGTACTTC